This TCR beta chain is from a study of CXCR3-negative and CXCR3-positive naive CD8 T cells. Regarding the study as a whole: CXCR3 expression dropped partially after cryopreservation, and most assays relied on fresh PBMCs. Relative to CXCR3-negative naive cells, CXCR3-positive naive cells had more hydrophobic TRB CDR3s.

About this clonotype: Its antigen is unknown.

Libraries were UMI-labeled 5' RACE TRB cDNA. One entry per CDR3 protein, without DNA, is what TCRdb gives after re-calling the 5' RACE reads. This repertoire includes 130,000 to 150,000 distinct CDR3 sequences. The CDR3 is 14 residues long. Germline assignment: CDR1 LGHDT and CDR2 YNNKEL (reference sequence). The genes are TRBV3-1 and TRBJ2-5. Material for sequencing was naive CXCR3+ CD8+ T cells from blood. As to subset: CD45RO-CCR7+CD27+CD95- naive CD8+ T cells expressing CXCR3 (TNR3+). The sequence derives from a human donor in good health. Some clones in this sample may be carry-over from other donors' samples. CDR3 region: CASSPEQVQETQYF.